Given below is one TCR beta chain in context. Libraries were prepared by immunoSEQ multiplex PCR; TCRdb keeps only in-frame clonotypes and omits some of them. Of approximately 230,000 clones listed, 70% to 90% are singletons. The sample belongs to a study of blood T cell repertoires in COVID-19. J lost 3 bases, V lost 2 bases, and 5 bases had no gene match. The length of the CDR3 is 16 residues. Germline CDR1 reads KGHSH; CDR2 reads LQKENI. The rearrangement joins TRBV18 to TRBJ2-1, with TRBD1 matching 9 bases. The sequence came from a man in his forties who had recovered from COVID-19. The sequenced sample consisted of PBMCs or T cells enriched from blood (not recorded which). The chain's CDR3 is CASSPAGQGNYNEQFF. The CDR3 DNA sequence: TGTGCCAGCTCACCAGCCGGACAGGGGAACTACAATGAGCAGTTCTTC.